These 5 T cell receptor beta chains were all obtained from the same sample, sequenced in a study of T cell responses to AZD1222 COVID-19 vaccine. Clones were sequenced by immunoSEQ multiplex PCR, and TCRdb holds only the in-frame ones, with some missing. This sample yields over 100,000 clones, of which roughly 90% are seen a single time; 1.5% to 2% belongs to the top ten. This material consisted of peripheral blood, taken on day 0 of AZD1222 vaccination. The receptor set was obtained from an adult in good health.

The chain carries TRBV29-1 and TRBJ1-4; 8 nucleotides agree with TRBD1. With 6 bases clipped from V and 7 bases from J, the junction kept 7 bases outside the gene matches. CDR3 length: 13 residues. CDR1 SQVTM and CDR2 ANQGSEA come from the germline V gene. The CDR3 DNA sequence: TGCAGCGTCAACAGGGGGTACGGTGAAAAACTGTTTTTT. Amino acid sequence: CSVNRGYGEKLFF.

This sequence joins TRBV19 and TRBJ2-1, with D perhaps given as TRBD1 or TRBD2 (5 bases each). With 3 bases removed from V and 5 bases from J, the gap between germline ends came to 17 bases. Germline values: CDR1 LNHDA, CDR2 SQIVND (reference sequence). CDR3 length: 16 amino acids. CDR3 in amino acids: CASSIRDQNRHNEQFF. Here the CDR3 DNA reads TGTGCCAGTAGTATCCGGGACCAAAACCGACACAATGAGCAGTTCTTC.

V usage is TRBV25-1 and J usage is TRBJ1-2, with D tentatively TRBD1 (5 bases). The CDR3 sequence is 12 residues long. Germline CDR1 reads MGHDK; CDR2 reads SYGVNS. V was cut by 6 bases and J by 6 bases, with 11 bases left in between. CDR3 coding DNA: TGTGCCAGCAGCCCAGGGACCCATGGCTACACCTTC. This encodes CASSPGTHGYTF.

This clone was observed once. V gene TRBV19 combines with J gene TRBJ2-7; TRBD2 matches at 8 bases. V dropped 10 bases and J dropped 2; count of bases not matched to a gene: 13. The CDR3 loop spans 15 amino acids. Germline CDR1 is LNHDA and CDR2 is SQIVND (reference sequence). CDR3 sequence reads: CATTPLAGGTYEQYF. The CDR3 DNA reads TGTGCCACTACCCCCCTTGCGGGGGGAACCTACGAGCAGTACTTC.

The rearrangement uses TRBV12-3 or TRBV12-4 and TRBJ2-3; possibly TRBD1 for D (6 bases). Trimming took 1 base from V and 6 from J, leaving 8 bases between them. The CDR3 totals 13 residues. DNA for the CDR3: TGTGCCAGCAGTTTAGGGGGGCGGGATACGCAGTATTTT. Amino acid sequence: CASSLGGRDTQYF.